Each of the 25 T cell receptor beta chains below was sequenced from the same sample in a study of sequential checkpoint blockade in melanoma. Generated by immunoSEQ multiplex PCR, the TCRdb table keeps only in-frame clones and is missing some. The profile shows about 6,900 clones, around 24% of them singletons. As for treatment: randomized to nivolumab then ipilimumab (arm A) or the reverse (arm B). The input for sequencing was tumor tissue (inferred from file names), taken from a patient given nivolumab and ipilimumab in sequence. These TCRs come from a human donor with melanoma.

V gene TRBV23-1 combines with J gene TRBJ2-1; a possible D gene is TRBD2 (6 bases). TRBV23-1 is reported as an ORF; its role is uncertain. This CDR3 comprises 15 residues. Between the trimmed V and J ends, which lost 4 bases and 4 bases, there was a span of 14 bases. The CDR3 region is CASSRRREGYNEQFF. For the CDR3, the DNA is TGCGCCAGCAGTCGCCGGCGGGAAGGTTACAATGAGCAGTTCTTC.

This clone has only one observation. This chain's CDR3 is CASSHHPSGRGANNEQFF. As DNA, the CDR3 is TGCGCCAGCAGCCACCATCCGTCCGGGAGGGGTGCCAACAATGAGCAGTTCTTC. This chain links TRBV5-1 with TRBJ2-1, with 8 positions matching TRBD2. CDR3 length: 18 amino acids. Germline CDR1 SGHRS, CDR2 YFSETQ. The V and J ends lost 4 bases and 5 bases, in that order; junction bases with no gene match: 17. Based on the CDR3 plus reference TRBV5-1 and TRBJ2-1, the full variable domain is KAGVTQTPRYLIKTRGQQVTLSCSPISGHRSVSWYQQTPGQGLQFLFEYFSETQRNKGNFPGRFSGRQFSNSRSEMNVSTLELGDSALYLCASSHHPSGRGANNEQFFGPGTRLTVL.

This clone has only a few counts. The gene calls are TRBV6-4 and TRBJ1-3, with D unclear. Germline V gene data show CDR1 as MRHNA and CDR2 as SNTAGT. Trimming shortened V by 6 bases and J by 9 bases, and 9 bases separated the two germline ends. This CDR3 has 11 amino acids. CDR3 amino acids: CASSPLSTIYF. In DNA, the CDR3 is TGTGCCAGCAGCCCCCTCTCCACCATATATTTT.

This chain uses TRBV11-3 with TRBJ1-2; D call uncertain. Trimming stripped 3 bases from V and 3 bases from J, with 17 bases between. Germline CDR1 reads SGHNT; CDR2 reads YENEEA. This CDR3 spans 16 amino acids. CDR3 DNA: TGTGCCAGCAGCTTCACCGGGCCCCAGCGGGACTATGGCTACACCTTC. This sequence encodes CASSFTGPQRDYGYTF.

The chain combines TRBV19 with TRBJ1-2; TRBD1 matches at 7 bases. The CDR3 totals 15 residues. The V segment lost 3 bases and the J segment 5 bases; nucleotides outside the gene matches: 9. Germline CDR1 is LNHDA and CDR2 is SQIVND (reference sequence). As DNA, the CDR3 is TGTGCCAGTAGTATGTTCCTGGCAGGGGGGTATGGCTACACCTTC. It encodes CASSMFLAGGYGYTF.

This clone is classed as medium-sized (0.01 to 0.1%). The CDR3 DNA sequence: TGTGCCAGCAGCCCCCGACAGGGGTTAGGTGAGCAGTTCTTC. It yields the protein CASSPRQGLGEQFF. The chain has TRBV11-3 and TRBJ2-1, with 8 bases identical to TRBD1. This CDR3 is built from 14 residues. Looked up from germline, CDR1 is SGHNT and CDR2 is YENEEA. With V trimmed by 5 bases and J by 9 bases, 9 bases remained unmatched.

This clone has a handful of counts. The rearrangement joins TRBV6-8 to TRBJ2-1, with unresolved D. V dropped 2 bases and J dropped 4 bases, with 3 bases sitting between them. Looked up from germline, CDR1 is MNHGY and CDR2 is SAAAGT. This CDR3 has 12 amino acids. The CDR3 is CASSYQYNEQFF. As DNA, the CDR3 is TGTGCCAGCAGTTACCAATACAATGAGCAGTTCTTC.

The V and J genes are TRBV5-1 and TRBJ2-7; possibly TRBD2 for D (7 bases). Germline values: CDR1 SGHRS, CDR2 YFSETQ. CDR3 size: 14 residues. Between the trimmed V and J ends, which lost 4 bases and 0 bases, there was a span of 11 bases. The CDR3 DNA reads as TGCGCCAGCAGCCTGGCGGGGGCCTCCTACGAGCAGTACGTC. It encodes CASSLAGASYEQYV.

This rearrangement joins TRBV11-3 to TRBJ2-1; 9 positions agree with TRBD2. Germline assignment: CDR1 SGHNT and CDR2 YENEEA. The CDR3 runs 16 residues. Germline trimming cut 5 bases from V and 2 bases from J; bases unmatched to any gene: 7. CDR3 nucleotides: TGTGCCAGCAGCGACCGACTAGCGGAAGCCTACAATGAGCAGTTCTTC. Its translation: CASSDRLAEAYNEQFF.

This clone was counted only a few times. The chain combines TRBV6-8 with TRBJ1-2; D is undetermined. Germline CDR1 MNHGY, CDR2 SAAAGT. V lost 4 bases, J lost 8 bases, and 14 bases lay in between. This CDR3 is built from 13 residues. The CDR3 sequence: CASSFSAVEGYTF. The DNA of the CDR3 is TGTGCCAGCAGTTTTTCGGCCGTGGAGGGCTACACCTTC.

This clone was seen more than once but under ten times. The genes are TRBV10-2 and TRBJ2-3; 10 nucleotides match TRBD2. Losses at the gene ends were 1 base for V and 2 bases for J; bases not matched to a gene: 6. Per the germline V gene, CDR1 is WSHSY and CDR2 is SAAADI. The CDR3 covers 17 residues. The CDR3 is CASSEWTSGHPTDTQYF. CDR3 nucleotide sequence: TGCGCCAGCAGTGAGTGGACTAGCGGACATCCCACAGATACGCAGTATTTT.

This clone is medium-sized within its sample. The V call is TRBV28, the J call TRBJ1-1; a possible D gene is TRBD1 (5 bases). The V gene's germline CDR1 is MDHEN and CDR2 SYDVKM. V was clipped by 6 bases and J by 1 base, with 9 bases between them. This CDR3 is 13 amino acids long. The CDR3 DNA reads as TGTGCCAGCAGGCGGGGGGGGAACACTGAAGCTTTCTTT. It translates to CASRRGGNTEAFF.

This clone was detected a few times. The chain joins TRBV11-3 to TRBJ2-5; D perhaps matches TRBD2 (7 bases). V lost 4 bases to trimming and J lost 5 bases, with 17 bases between them. There are 15 residues in the CDR3. Germline assignment: CDR1 SGHNT and CDR2 YENEEA. CDR3 DNA: TGTGCCAGCAGCTCCGGACTAGGGGGGACGGAGACCCAGTACTTC. Amino acid sequence: CASSSGLGGTETQYF.

This clone was seen a few times. CDR3 loop: CATGQNTEAFF. The CDR3 region has the DNA TGTGCCACCGGTCAGAACACTGAAGCTTTCTTT. V and J are TRBV6-4 and TRBJ1-1, with D hard to call. Germline V CDR1 and CDR2: MRHNA, SNTAGT. The CDR3 has 11 residues. V lost 10 bases to trimming and J lost 1 base, with 7 bases between them.

Only a few counts were recorded for this clone. The CDR3 reads CASSYRGLAGVETQYF. The CDR3 nucleotides read TGTGCCAGCAGTTACCGGGGACTAGCGGGAGTAGAGACCCAGTACTTC. V and J are TRBV6-8 and TRBJ2-5, with TRBD2 identical over 14 bases. The CDR3 runs to 16 residues. Germline CDR1 reads MNHGY; CDR2 reads SAAAGT. Trimming at V came to 2 bases and at J to 4 bases, leaving 3 bases not matched to a gene.

This clone was observed once. This chain joins TRBV19 and TRBJ2-7; possible D gene TRBD2, 5 bases. Germline CDR1 LNHDA, CDR2 SQIVND (reference sequence). The CDR3 has 13 residues. Trimming stripped 1 base from V and 6 bases from J, with 10 bases between. Here the CDR3 DNA reads TGTGCCAGTAGTATAGCAGTGGGAGCCGAGCAGTACGTC. This translates into CASSIAVGAEQYV.

V and J are TRBV19 and TRBJ1-1; D may be TRBD1 (6 bases). Germline CDR1 is LNHDA and CDR2 is SQIVND (reference sequence). This CDR3 spans 12 amino acids. The germline V and J ends were trimmed by 6 bases and 5 bases, with 10 bases remaining between them. CDR3 sequence: CASRPGQTEAFF. CDR3 nucleotides: TGTGCCAGTAGGCCGGGACAAACTGAAGCTTTCTTT.

This clone was detected ten times or more. The chain is built from TRBV9 and TRBJ2-3, with 7 bases that match TRBD2. Trimming cost V 6 bases and J 1 base; bases outside gene matches: 5. The CDR3 totals 14 residues. Germline loops: CDR1 SGDLS, CDR2 YYNGEE. The CDR3: CASTAGVGTDTQYF. The CDR3, as DNA: TGTGCCAGCACCGCGGGGGTGGGCACAGATACGCAGTATTTT.

This clone is judged medium-sized. The chain combines TRBV11-3 with TRBJ1-1; 7 positions match TRBD1. V was pared by 6 bases and J by 5 bases, with 9 bases of the junction left unmatched. The length of the CDR3 is 14 residues. Germline lookup yields CDR1 SGHNT and CDR2 YENEEA. CDR3 sequence: CASSGTERGTEAFF. The CDR3 DNA is TGTGCCAGCAGTGGGACAGAAAGGGGGACTGAAGCTTTCTTT.

The V and J genes are TRBV19 and TRBJ1-1, with TRBD1 matching over 8 bases. The CDR3 has 13 amino acids. Germline CDR1 reads LNHDA; CDR2 reads SQIVND (reference sequence). V dropped 9 bases and J dropped 5; count of bases not matched to a gene: 8. The CDR3 DNA follows: TGTGCCAGATCCCAGCAGGGGGCTACTGAAGCTTTCTTT. Protein: CARSQQGATEAFF.

This chain connects TRBV18 to TRBJ1-5; D remains ambiguous. This CDR3 is built from 13 residues. From germline, CDR1 is KGHSH and CDR2 LQKENI. Between the trimmed V and J ends, which lost 4 bases and 7 bases, there was a span of 11 bases. The CDR3 protein is CASSLSFEQPQHF. In nucleotides, the CDR3 is TGTGCCAGCTCACTCAGTTTCGAACAGCCCCAGCATTTT.

A few counts support this clone. As DNA, the CDR3 is TGCGCCAGCAGCGAGACAGGGCGTCGAGAGACCCAGTACTTC. Protein: CASSETGRRETQYF. The V call is TRBV5-1, the J call TRBJ2-5; TRBD1 matches 7 bases. There are 14 residues in the CDR3. The germline CDR1 and CDR2 sequences are SGHRS and YFSETQ. Losses at the gene ends were 4 bases for V and 4 bases for J; bases not matched to a gene: 7.

The gene calls are TRBV28 and TRBJ2-7; 11 positions match TRBD1. This CDR3 contains 14 residues. Germline assignment: CDR1 MDHEN and CDR2 SYDVKM. J was trimmed by 2 bases and V by 11 bases; bases with no gene match: 8. In DNA form, the CDR3 reads TGTGCCCACGCGGCGGGACAGGGGGCCTACGAGCAGTACGTC. It encodes CAHAAGQGAYEQYV.

This clone was observed a handful of times. This sequence joins TRBV5-1 and TRBJ1-1, with TRBD1 identical over 10 bases. The CDR3 has 15 amino acids. After removal of 4 bases from V and 5 bases from J, the junction contained 8 bases not matched to a gene. Germline CDR1 SGHRS, CDR2 YFSETQ. CDR3 nucleotides: TGCGCCAGCAGCGCGTGGACAGGGGGAGCGACTGAAGCTTTCTTT. This codes for CASSAWTGGATEAFF. Full variable domain (outside the CDR3, taken from reference TRBV5-1 and TRBJ1-1): KAGVTQTPRYLIKTRGQQVTLSCSPISGHRSVSWYQQTPGQGLQFLFEYFSETQRNKGNFPGRFSGRQFSNSRSEMNVSTLELGDSALYLCASSAWTGGATEAFFGQGTRLTVV.

This clone was observed at least ten times. The rearrangement links TRBV11-3 to TRBJ1-2; D not certain. Trimming pared 7 bases from V and 5 bases from J, leaving 17 bases between. Per the germline V gene, CDR1 is SGHNT and CDR2 is YENEEA. The CDR3 length is 14 residues. The CDR3 nucleotides read TGTGCCAGCACCCTTGGAGGATTAGGATATGGCTACACCTTC. This gives the protein CASTLGGLGYGYTF.